The entry below gives a single TCR beta chain sequence along with its context. This table comes from immunoSEQ multiplex PCR, and its TCRdb copy is limited to in-frame clones, with some not included. The data show tens of thousands of clones, with around three quarters seen just once and under 4.5% held by the top ten. This sample is part of a study of T cell responses to AZD1222 COVID-19 vaccine. V dropped 1 base and J dropped 7 bases, with 5 bases sitting between them. CDR3 size: 13 residues. Germline-derived CDR1 and CDR2 are SGHNT and YENEEA. Here the sequenced sample was peripheral blood, taken 28 days after the second AZD1222 dose. This sequence joins TRBV11-3 and TRBJ1-6; D not certain. The clonotype originates from an adult who received the AZD1222 COVID-19 vaccine. The CDR3 is CASSLVLNSPLHF. For the CDR3, the DNA is TGTGCCAGCAGCTTAGTGCTGAATTCACCCCTCCACTTT.